The clone carrying this T cell receptor (beta chain) has a handful of counts. At one end, the junction sequence differs from germline, possibly due to a read error. Indicated time point: patch test 3, about 24 weeks after DPC sensitization. Treatment given: therapeutic diphenylcyclopropenone sensitization with weekly scalp DPC. Per the germline V gene, CDR1 is LGHNA and CDR2 is YSLEER. The CDR3 is 17 amino acids. MiXCR, applied by TCRdb to the RACE reads, yields one record per CDR3 protein. The profile covers just under 60,000 distinct CDR3 sequences, with around 11% appearing a single time and 2.4% taken by the ten largest. This sample was taken from a study of human T cells and chemical hapten exposure.

This sequence joins TRBV4-3 and TRBJ1-6; TRBD1 agrees at 7 bases. Sequencing used whole blood, obtained in connection with sensitization to the hapten diphenylcyclopropenone (DPC). The source of this sequence is a man in his thirties or forties with alopecia areata. Some clones in this sample may be carry-over from other donors' samples. DNA of the CDR3: TGCACCAGCAGCCAAGGAGGGGGCAGGACCTATAATTCACCCCTCCACTTT. This encodes CTSSQGGGRTYNSPLHF.